This T cell receptor (beta chain) was captured in a study of early T cells in non-severe SARS-CoV-2 infection. Whole-study context: Sequenced bulk RNA came from whole blood that was unsorted, and chains were unpaired.

As part of library construction, unique molecular identifiers were attached to individual cDNA molecules. TCRdb processed the 5' RACE reads anew with MiXCR; each CDR3 protein has one entry. The table includes around 50,000 distinct CDR3 sequences, 12% detected once. Germline V lookup: CDR1 ENHRY, CDR2 SYGVKD. This CDR3 is 13 amino acids long. The V and J ends lost 4 bases and 4 bases respectively, with 11 bases between them. The receptor's source is an adult who was a healthcare worker with PCR-confirmed SARS-CoV-2 infection or an uninfected control (not recorded which). The sample consisted of whole blood. The V gene is TRBV10-3, the J gene TRBJ2-7; D is ambiguous. CDR3 protein: CAISGSGVYEQYF. In DNA form, the CDR3 reads TGTGCCATCAGTGGGTCGGGCGTATACGAGCAGTACTTC.